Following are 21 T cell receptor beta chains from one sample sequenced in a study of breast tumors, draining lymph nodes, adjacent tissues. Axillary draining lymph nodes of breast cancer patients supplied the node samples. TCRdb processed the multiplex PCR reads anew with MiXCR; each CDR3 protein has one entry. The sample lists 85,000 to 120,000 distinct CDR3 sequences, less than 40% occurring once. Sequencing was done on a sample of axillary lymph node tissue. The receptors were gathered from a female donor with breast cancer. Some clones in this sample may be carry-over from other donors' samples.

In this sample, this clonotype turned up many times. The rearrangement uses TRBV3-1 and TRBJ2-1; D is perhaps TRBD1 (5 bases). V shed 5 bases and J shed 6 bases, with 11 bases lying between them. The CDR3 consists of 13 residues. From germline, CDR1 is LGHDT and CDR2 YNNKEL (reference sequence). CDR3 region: CASSLGPLNEQFF. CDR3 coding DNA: TGTGCCAGCAGCTTGGGGCCACTCAATGAGCAGTTCTTC.

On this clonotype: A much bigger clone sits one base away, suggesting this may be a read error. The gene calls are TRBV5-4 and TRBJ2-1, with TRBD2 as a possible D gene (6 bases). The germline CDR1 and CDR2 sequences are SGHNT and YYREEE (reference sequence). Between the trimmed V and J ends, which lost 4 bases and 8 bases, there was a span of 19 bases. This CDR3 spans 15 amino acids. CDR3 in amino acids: CASSVRTTGIDEQFF. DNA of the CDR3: TGTGCCAGCAGCGTAAGGACTACCGGGATAGATGAGCAGTTCTTC.

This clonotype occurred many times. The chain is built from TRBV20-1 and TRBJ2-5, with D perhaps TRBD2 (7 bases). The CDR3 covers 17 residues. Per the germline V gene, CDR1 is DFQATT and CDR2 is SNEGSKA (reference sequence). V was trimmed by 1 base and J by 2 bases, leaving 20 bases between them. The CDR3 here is CSARGEGGVAEQETQYF. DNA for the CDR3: TGCAGTGCTAGAGGGGAGGGGGGTGTGGCGGAACAAGAGACCCAGTACTTC.

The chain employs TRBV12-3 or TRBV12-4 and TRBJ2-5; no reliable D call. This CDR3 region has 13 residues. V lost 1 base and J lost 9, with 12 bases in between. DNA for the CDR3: TGTGCCAGCAGTTTAGGGTCCAATCAGCCCCAGTACTTC. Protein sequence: CASSLGSNQPQYF.

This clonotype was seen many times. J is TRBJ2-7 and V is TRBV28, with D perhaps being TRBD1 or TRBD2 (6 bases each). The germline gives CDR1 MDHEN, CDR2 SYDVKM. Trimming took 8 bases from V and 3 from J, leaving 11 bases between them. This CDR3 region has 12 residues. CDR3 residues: CASGRGGYEQYF. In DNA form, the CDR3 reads TGTGCCAGCGGCAGGGGAGGCTACGAGCAGTACTTC.

CDR3 coding DNA: TGTGCCAGCACTCGGACAGGGGCAGAGGGCTACACCTTC. This sequence encodes CASTRTGAEGYTF. V is TRBV2 and J is TRBJ1-2; TRBD1 matches at 9 bases. The CDR3 is 13 amino acids. Unmatched junction bases numbered 8, after V lost 7 bases and J lost 8 bases. Germline V gene sequence: CDR1 SNHLY, CDR2 FYNNEI. Filled out from reference TRBV2 and TRBJ1-2, the complete variable domain reads EPEVTQTPSHQVTQMGQEVILRCVPISNHLYFYWYRQILGQKVEFLVSFYNNEISEKSEIFDDQFSVERPDGSNFTLKIRSTKLEDSAMYFCASTRTGAEGYTFGSGTRLTVV.

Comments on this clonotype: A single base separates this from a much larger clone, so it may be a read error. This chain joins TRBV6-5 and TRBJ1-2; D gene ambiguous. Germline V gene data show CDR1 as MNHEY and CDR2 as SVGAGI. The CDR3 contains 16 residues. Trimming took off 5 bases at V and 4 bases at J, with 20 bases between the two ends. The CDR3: CASSHFVRLASYGYTF. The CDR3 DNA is TGTGCCAGCAGTCACTTCGTGCGATTAGCTAGCTATGGCTACACCTTC.

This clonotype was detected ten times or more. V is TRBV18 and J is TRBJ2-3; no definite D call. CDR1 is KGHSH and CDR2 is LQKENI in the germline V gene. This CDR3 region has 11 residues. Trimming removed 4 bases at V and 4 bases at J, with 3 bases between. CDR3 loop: CASSRADTQYF. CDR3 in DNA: TGTGCCAGCTCACGCGCAGATACGCAGTATTTT.

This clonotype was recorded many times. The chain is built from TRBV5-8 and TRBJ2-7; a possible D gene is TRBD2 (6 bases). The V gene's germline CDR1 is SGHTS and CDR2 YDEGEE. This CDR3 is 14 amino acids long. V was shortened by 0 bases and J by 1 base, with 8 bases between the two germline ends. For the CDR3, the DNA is TGTGCCAGCAGCTTGGGGGGGGTGTCCTACGAGCAGTACTTC. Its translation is CASSLGGVSYEQYF.

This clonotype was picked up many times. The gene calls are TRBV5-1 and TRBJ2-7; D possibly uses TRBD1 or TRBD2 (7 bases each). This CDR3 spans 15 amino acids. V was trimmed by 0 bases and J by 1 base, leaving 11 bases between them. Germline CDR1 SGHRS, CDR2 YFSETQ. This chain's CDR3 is CASSLDRGGSYEQYF. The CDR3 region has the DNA TGCGCCAGCAGCTTGGACAGGGGAGGGTCCTACGAGCAGTACTTC.

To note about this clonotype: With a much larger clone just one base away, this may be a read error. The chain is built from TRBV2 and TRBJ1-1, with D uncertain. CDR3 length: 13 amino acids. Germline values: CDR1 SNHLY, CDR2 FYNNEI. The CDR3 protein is CAKRRKSNTEVFF. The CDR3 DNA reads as TGTGCCAAGCGACGTAAGTCGAACACTGAAGTTTTCTTT.

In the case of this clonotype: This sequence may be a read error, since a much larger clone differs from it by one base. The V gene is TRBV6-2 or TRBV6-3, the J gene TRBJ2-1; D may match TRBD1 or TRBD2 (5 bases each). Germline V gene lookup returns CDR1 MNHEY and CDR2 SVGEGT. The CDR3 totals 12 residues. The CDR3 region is CTSSYEGTEQFF. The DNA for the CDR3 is TGTACCAGCAGTTACGAGGGGACTGAGCAGTTCTTC.

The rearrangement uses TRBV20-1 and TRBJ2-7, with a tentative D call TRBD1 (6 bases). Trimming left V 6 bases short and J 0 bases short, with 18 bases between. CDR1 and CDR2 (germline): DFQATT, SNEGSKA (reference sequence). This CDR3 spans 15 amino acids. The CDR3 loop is CSARKPRGGSYEQYF. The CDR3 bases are TGCAGTGCCCGAAAGCCGAGAGGGGGCTCCTACGAGCAGTACTTC.

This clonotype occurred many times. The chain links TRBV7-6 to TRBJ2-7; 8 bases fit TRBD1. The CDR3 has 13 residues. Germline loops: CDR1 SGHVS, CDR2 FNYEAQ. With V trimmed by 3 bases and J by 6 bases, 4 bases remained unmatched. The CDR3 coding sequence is TGTGCCAGCAGCTTCGGACAGGGTAGCGAGCAGTACTTC. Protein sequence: CASSFGQGSEQYF.

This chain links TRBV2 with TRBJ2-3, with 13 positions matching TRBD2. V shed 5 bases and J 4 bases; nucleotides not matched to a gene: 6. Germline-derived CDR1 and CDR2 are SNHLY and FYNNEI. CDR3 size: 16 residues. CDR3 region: CASSKGLAGQSDTQYF. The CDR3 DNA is TGTGCCAGCAGTAAGGGACTAGCGGGGCAGTCAGATACGCAGTATTTT.

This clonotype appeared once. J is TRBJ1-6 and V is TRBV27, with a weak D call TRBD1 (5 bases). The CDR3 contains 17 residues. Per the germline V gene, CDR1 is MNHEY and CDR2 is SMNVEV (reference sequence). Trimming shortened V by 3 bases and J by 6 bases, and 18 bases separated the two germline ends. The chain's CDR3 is CASSFKGNTEGNSPLHF. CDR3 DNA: TGTGCCAGCAGTTTTAAGGGGAACACTGAAGGTAATTCACCCCTCCACTTT.

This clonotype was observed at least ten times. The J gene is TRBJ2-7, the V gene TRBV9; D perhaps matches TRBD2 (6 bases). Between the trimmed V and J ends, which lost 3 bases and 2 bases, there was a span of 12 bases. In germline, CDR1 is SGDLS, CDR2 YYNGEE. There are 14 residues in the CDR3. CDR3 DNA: TGTGCCAGCAGCGCGGGGACTGGCACCTACGAGCAGTACTTC. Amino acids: CASSAGTGTYEQYF.

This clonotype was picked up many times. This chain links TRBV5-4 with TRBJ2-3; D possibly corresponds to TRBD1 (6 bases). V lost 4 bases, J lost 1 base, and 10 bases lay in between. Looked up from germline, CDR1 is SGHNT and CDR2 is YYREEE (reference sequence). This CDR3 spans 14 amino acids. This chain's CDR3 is CASSQTGGTDTQYF. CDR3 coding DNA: TGTGCCAGCAGCCAGACAGGCGGCACAGATACGCAGTATTTT.

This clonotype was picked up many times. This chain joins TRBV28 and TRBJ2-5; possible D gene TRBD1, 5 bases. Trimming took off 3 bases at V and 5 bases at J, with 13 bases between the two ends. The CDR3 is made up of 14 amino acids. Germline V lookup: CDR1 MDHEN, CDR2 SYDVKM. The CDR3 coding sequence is TGTGCCAGCAGTTTGGGGCAGGCTCCCGAGACCCAGTACTTC. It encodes CASSLGQAPETQYF.

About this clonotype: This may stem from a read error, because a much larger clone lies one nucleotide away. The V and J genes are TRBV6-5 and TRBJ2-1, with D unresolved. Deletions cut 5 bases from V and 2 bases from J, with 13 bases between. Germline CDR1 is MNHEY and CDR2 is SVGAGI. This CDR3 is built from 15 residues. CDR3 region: CASSHVGSTYNEQFF. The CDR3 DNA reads TGTGCCAGCAGTCACGTAGGTAGTACCTACAATGAGCAGTTCTTC.

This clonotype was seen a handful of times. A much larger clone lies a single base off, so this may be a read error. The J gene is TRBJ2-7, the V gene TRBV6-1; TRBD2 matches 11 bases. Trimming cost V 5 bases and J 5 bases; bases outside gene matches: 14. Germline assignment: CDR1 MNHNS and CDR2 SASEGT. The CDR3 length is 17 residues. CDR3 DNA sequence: TGTGCCAGCAGTCAATTCTCCGGGACTAGCGGTAGGGACGAGCAGTACTTC. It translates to CASSQFSGTSGRDEQYF.